This T cell receptor (beta chain) was recorded in a study of blood T cells in healthy people across ages. Trimming stripped 0 bases from V and 0 bases from J, with 9 bases between. CDR3 size: 16 residues. The V gene's germline CDR1 is SEHNR and CDR2 FQNEAQ (reference sequence). Study conclusions and caveats: Long-lived donors exceeded aged donors in naive CD4+ cells and diversity. The recorded TCR beta diversity per million T cells decreased in a roughly linear manner with age.

Concerning this clonotype: Its antigen is not known.

Next came a second PCR, run for about 7 to 11 cycles, which used a sample-barcoded 5' primer along with a J-beta primer mix. A minimum of 2.5 million CDR3-containing paired-end reads was obtained for each sample. Via MiXCR, TCRdb re-called the 5' RACE reads, giving one row per CDR3 protein. The sample lists around 2 million distinct CDR3 sequences, roughly 43% occurring once. Sequencing used blood. V usage is TRBV7-9 and J usage is TRBJ2-1; perhaps TRBD1 as D (6 bases). The sequence came from a human donor in good health. This CDR3 reads CASSLAQGNSYNEQFF. CDR3 DNA: TGTGCCAGCAGCTTAGCTCAGGGGAACTCCTACAATGAGCAGTTCTTC.